This T cell receptor (beta chain) was obtained from a study of beta chain features in type 1 diabetes. Whole-study findings and limits: Small HLA sub-analyses could not settle whether HLA shapes TCRB rearrangement. Within patients, naive, central memory and Treg TCRB repertoires seemed more similar than within healthy donors.

This clone was counted only a few times. Its antigen remains unidentified. What was sequenced were expressed TCRB transcripts, since all of the isolated RNA had been reverse transcribed. Measured with immunoSEQ multiplex PCR; TCRdb has only the in-frame clones, and not every one. This table has about 110,000 clones, 30% to 50% appearing once. There are 15 residues in the CDR3. The germline V and J ends were trimmed by 2 bases and 6 bases, with 13 bases remaining between them. Germline CDR1 is SEHNR and CDR2 is FQNEAQ (reference sequence). This receptor was taken from a woman under 30 in good health. The chain couples TRBV7-9 to TRBJ2-2, with D perhaps TRBD1 (6 bases). The sample was stem cell memory CD4+ T cells from blood. The CDR3 region has the DNA TGTGCCAGCAGCTTAATGGGGGCCGATGCCGGGGAGCTGTTTTTT. Translation: CASSLMGADAGELFF.